Sequencing of this T cell receptor beta chain was carried out in a study of CD8+CD57+ T cells in acquired aplastic anemia. The overall study: Sorted CD4+ and CD8+ cells yielded approximately 3.4 ug of DNA on average.

Comment on this clonotype: Its matching antigen is unknown.

The template used for profiling TCR beta VDJ and CDR3 was genomic DNA. TCRdb redid the calling of the reads with MiXCR, one entry per CDR3 protein. The data contain 270,000 or so distinct CDR3 sequences, around 82% of them singletons. Whoever was chosen for sequencing had shown CD8+CD57+ cell expansion by flow cytometry. Patients uniformly had severe acquired aplastic anemia. The germline V gene has CDR1 LNHDA and CDR2 SQIVND (reference sequence). V lost 5 bases and J lost 6, with 13 bases in between. The CDR3 has 13 amino acids. Study-wide points: A set of about 28 CD8+ CDR3 sequences was shared between patients and controls, and these sequences appeared highly expressed in patients.

Sequenced sample: sorted CD4+, CD8+, or CD8+CD57+ T cells (not recorded which) from PBMCs. The receptor comes from a human donor with aplastic anemia. This chain connects TRBV19 to TRBJ2-5, with no clear D. The CDR3 is CASSAQEGQTQYF. CDR3 nucleotide sequence: TGTGCCAGTAGTGCTCAGGAAGGGCAGACCCAGTACTTC.